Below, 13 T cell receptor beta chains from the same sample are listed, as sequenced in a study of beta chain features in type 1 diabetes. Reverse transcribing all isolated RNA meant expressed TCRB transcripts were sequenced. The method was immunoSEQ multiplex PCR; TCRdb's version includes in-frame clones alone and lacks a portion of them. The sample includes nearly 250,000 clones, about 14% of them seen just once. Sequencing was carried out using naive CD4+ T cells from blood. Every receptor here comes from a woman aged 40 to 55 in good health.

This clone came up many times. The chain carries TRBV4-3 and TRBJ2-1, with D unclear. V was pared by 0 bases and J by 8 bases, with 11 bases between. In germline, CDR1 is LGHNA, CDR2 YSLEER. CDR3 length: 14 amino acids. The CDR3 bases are TGCGCCAGCAGCCAAGAGAGTCAGCGCGATGAGCAGTTCTTC. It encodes CASSQESQRDEQFF.

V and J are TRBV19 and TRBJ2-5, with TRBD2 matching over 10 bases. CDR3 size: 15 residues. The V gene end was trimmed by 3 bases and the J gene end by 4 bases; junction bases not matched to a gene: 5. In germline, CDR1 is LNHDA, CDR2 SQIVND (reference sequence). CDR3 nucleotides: TGTGCCAGTAGTATCACTGCTAGCGGGGGAGAGACCCAGTACTTC. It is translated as CASSITASGGETQYF.

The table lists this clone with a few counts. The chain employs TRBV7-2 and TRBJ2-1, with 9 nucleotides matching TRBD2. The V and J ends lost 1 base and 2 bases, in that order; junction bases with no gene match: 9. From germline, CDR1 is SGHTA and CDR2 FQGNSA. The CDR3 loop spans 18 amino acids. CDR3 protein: CASSLVPNLAGTYNEQFF. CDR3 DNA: TGTGCCAGCAGCTTAGTTCCGAATCTAGCGGGGACCTACAATGAGCAGTTCTTC.

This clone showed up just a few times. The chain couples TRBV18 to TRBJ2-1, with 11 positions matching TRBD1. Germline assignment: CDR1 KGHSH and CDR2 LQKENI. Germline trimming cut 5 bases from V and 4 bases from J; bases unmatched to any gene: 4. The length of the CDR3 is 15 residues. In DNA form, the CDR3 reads TGTGCCAGCTCATCAGGGACAGGGGGTTACAATGAGCAGTTCTTC. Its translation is CASSSGTGGYNEQFF.

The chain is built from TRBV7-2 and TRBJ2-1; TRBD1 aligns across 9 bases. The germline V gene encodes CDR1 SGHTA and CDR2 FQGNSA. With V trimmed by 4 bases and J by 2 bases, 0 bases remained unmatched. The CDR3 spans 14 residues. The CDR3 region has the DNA TGTGCCAGCAGCTGGACAGGGGCCTACAATGAGCAGTTCTTC. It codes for CASSWTGAYNEQFF.

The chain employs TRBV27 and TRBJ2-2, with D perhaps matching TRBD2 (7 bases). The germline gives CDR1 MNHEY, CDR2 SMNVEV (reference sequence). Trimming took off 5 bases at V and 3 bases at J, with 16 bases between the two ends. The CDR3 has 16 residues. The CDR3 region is CASSGRLGGHTGELFF. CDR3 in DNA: TGTGCCAGCAGTGGGAGGCTCGGGGGGCACACCGGGGAGCTGTTTTTT.

CDR3 bases: TGCGCCAGCAGCTTGAACATCGGGGGGGCCGCAGATACGCAGTATTTT. Translating it yields CASSLNIGGAADTQYF. The rearrangement uses TRBV5-1 and TRBJ2-3; TRBD2 matches 8 bases. V shed 1 base, J shed 4 bases, and the junction held 8 bases outside the gene matches. Germline loops: CDR1 SGHRS, CDR2 YFSETQ. This CDR3 region has 16 residues.

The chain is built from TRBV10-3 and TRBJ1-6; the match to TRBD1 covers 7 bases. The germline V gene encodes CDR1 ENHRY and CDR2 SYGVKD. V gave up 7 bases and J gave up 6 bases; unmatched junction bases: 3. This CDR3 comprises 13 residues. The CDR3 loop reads CAITGQPNSPLHF. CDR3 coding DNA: TGTGCCATCACGGGACAGCCTAATTCACCCCTCCACTTT.

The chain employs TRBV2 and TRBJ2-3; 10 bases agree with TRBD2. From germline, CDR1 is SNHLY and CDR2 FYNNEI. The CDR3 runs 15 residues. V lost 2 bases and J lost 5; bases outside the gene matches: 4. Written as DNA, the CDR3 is TGTGCCAGCAGTGAATTGCTAGCGGGGGTAGATACGCAGTATTTT. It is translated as CASSELLAGVDTQYF.

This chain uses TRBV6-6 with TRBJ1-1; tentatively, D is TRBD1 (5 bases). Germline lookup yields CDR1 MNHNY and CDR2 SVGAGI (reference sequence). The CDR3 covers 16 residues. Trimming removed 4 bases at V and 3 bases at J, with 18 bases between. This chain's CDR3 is CASSFTRTRADTEAFF. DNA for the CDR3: TGTGCCAGCAGTTTTACCCGGACAAGGGCTGACACTGAAGCTTTCTTT.

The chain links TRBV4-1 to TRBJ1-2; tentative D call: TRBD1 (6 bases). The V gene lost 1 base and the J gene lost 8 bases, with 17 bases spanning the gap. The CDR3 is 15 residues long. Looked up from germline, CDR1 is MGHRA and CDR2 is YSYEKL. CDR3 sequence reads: CASSQVAGAVGGYTF. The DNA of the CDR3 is TGCGCCAGCAGCCAAGTAGCAGGGGCAGTAGGCGGCTACACCTTC.

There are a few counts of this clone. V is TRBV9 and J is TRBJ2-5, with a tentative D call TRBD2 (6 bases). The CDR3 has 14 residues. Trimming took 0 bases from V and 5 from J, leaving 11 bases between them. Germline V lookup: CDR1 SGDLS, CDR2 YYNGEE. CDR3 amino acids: CASSVGLGGETQYF. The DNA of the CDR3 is TGTGCCAGCAGCGTAGGGTTGGGGGGTGAGACCCAGTACTTC.

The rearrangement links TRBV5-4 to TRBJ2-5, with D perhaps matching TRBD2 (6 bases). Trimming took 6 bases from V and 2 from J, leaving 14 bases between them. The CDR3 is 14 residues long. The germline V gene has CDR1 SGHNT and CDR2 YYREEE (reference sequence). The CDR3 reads CASTPAGGQETQYF. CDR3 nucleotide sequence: TGTGCCAGCACCCCCGCTGGAGGGCAAGAGACCCAGTACTTC.